Listed below are T cell receptor beta chains from one sample, sequenced in a study of cytomegalovirus exposure and HLA in healthy donors. The repertoire was sequenced with immunoSEQ multiplex PCR; TCRdb's copy has only in-frame clones and lacks some. The table lists about 160,000 clones, roughly three quarters of them singletons, with approximately 7.1% in the top ten. Sequencing input: PBMCs. All receptors derive from a middle-aged man in good health and CMV-seropositive. Each CDR3 is given with its conserved first and last residue. The D gene is left open where the match is weak. Clone size, where shown, is once, few, many, or a class for clones that have expanded.

V	size	D	J	DNA	CDR3
TRBV25-1	NA	TRBD1	TRBJ1-4	TGTGCCAGCAGCGAGGGACAGGTTTATGAAAAACTGTTTTTT	CASSEGQVYEKLFF
TRBV5-5	NA	TRBD1	TRBJ2-7	TGTGCCAGCACCCAGAGGGGACAGGGTCACCAGCAGTACTTC	CASTQRGQGHQQYF
TRBV6-5	once	TRBD1	TRBJ2-3	TGTGCCAGCACCCCGACAGGGAAGGCAGATACGCAGTATTTT	CASTPTGKADTQYF
TRBV4-3	NA	NA	TRBJ2-3	TGCGCCAGCAGCGAACGACTAGAGGGTACGCAGTATTTT	CASSERLEGTQYF
TRBV29-1	NA	NA	TRBJ1-1	TGCAGCGTTGCCACAGGGCGGGACACTGAAGCTTTCTTT	CSVATGRDTEAFF
TRBV7-9	NA	NA	TRBJ1-2	TGTGCCAGCAGCCTAGACACGATTTTGGTCGGCTACACCTTC	CASSLDTILVGYTF
TRBV6-5	NA	NA	TRBJ1-2	TGTGCCAGCAGGCGCTTTATGGACAGAAATTATGGCTACACCTTC	CASRRFMDRNYGYTF
TRBV11-2	NA	TRBD1	TRBJ1-1	TGTGCCAGCAGCTCCTCCTACAGGGGAAGGAACACTGAAGCTTTCTTT	CASSSSYRGRNTEAFF
TRBV4-3	NA	TRBD1	TRBJ2-7	TGCGCCAGCAGCCAACTTCCGGGACAGACCTACGAGCAGTACTTC	CASSQLPGQTYEQYF
TRBV5-5	NA	TRBD1	TRBJ1-4	TGTGCCAGCAGCTGGCAGCCCGGGACAGGCTCTGAAAAACTGTTTTTT	CASSWQPGTGSEKLFF
TRBV2	NA	NA	TRBJ1-4	TGTGCCAGCAGAGCGCGGGCTGATGGTGAAAAACTGTTTTTT	CASRARADGEKLFF
TRBV4-1	few	NA	TRBJ2-6	TGCGCCAGCAGCCAAACCCACCACAGTGCCTCTGGGGCCAACGTCCTGACTTTC	CASSQTHHSASGANVLTF
TRBV10-3	NA	TRBD1	TRBJ1-4	TGTGCCATCAGATCCGACAGGGTCGGTGATGAAAAACTGTTTTTT	CAIRSDRVGDEKLFF
TRBV25-1	NA	TRBD1	TRBJ1-1	TGTGCCAGCAGTGCTACAGGGGGCGCGGGCACTGAAGCTTTCTTT	CASSATGGAGTEAFF
TRBV15	NA	NA	TRBJ1-1	TGTGCCACCAGCCTTCAAAGTAGGGAGCTCGGGGAAGCTTTCTTT	CATSLQSRELGEAFF
TRBV5-1	NA	NA	TRBJ1-1	TGCGCCAGCGCCCAGGAAGCCAACACTGAAGCTTTCTTT	CASAQEANTEAFF
TRBV7-7	few	NA	TRBJ2-5	TGTGCTAGCAGCTTAACCCCGACGGGTACCCAGTACTTC	CASSLTPTGTQYF
TRBV19	NA	NA	TRBJ1-2	TGTGCCAGTAGGGAGCAGGGCGTAAATGGCTACACCTTC	CASREQGVNGYTF
TRBV9	NA	TRBD1	TRBJ2-3	TGTGCCAGCAGCGTAGGAGGGGGGACAGGCAGCACAGATACGCAGTATTTT	CASSVGGGTGSTDTQYF
TRBV27	NA	NA	TRBJ1-1	TGTGCCAGCAGTGAACAGGGACTAAGGGACACTGAAGCTTTCTTT	CASSEQGLRDTEAFF
TRBV5-6	few	TRBD2	TRBJ2-1	TGTGCCAGCAGCTTGACTAGCGGGACAAGGAGGGAGCAGTTCTTC	CASSLTSGTRREQFF
TRBV9	NA	NA	TRBJ1-3	TGTGCCAGCATCCTAGGACAGAACTCTGGAAACACCATATATTTT	CASILGQNSGNTIYF
TRBV18	NA	TRBD1	TRBJ1-2	TGTGCCAGCTCACCACCGGGACAGCCGAACTATGGCTACACCTTC	CASSPPGQPNYGYTF
TRBV7-2	NA	NA	TRBJ2-7	TGTGCCAGCAGCTTAGGGGCAGGGGAACGGGCCGAGCAGTACTTC	CASSLGAGERAEQYF
TRBV5-1	NA	NA	TRBJ2-7	TGCGCCAGCAGCATAAACTACGAGCAGTACTTC	CASSINYEQYF
TRBV11-2	NA	NA	TRBJ2-7	TGTGCCAGCAGCTTAGAGGTTCCCGGCGGCTACGAGCAGTACTTC	CASSLEVPGGYEQYF
TRBV7-2	NA	NA	TRBJ1-6	TGTGCCAGCAGCCCGCCCGGAGGTAACTCACCCCTCCACTTT	CASSPPGGNSPLHF
TRBV5-8	NA	NA	TRBJ2-3	TGTGCCAGCTCCCTCCAGCTCGCGGCGGGGGCGGGCACAGATACGCAGTATTTT	CASSLQLAAGAGTDTQYF
TRBV7-8	NA	TRBD1	TRBJ1-1	TGTGCCAGCAGAGCAGGGGGCATGGGAACTGAAGCTTTCTTT	CASRAGGMGTEAFF
TRBV7-3	few	NA	TRBJ2-3	TGTGCCAGCAGCTCTACAGGGATCACAGATACGCAGTATTTT	CASSSTGITDTQYF
TRBV7-3	NA	TRBD1	TRBJ1-1	TGTGCCAGCATCAAACAGGGGGCGCCCACTGAAGCTTTCTTT	CASIKQGAPTEAFF
TRBV5-5	NA	NA	TRBJ2-3	TGTGCCAGCAGCTTGATCGGGCGACAGCGTCTAGATACGCAGTATTTT	CASSLIGRQRLDTQYF
TRBV19	NA	NA	TRBJ2-5	TGTGCCAGTAGTATAACAGGGGGGGGCGAGACCCAGTACTTC	CASSITGGGETQYF
TRBV4-1	NA	NA	TRBJ1-3	TGCGCCAGCAGCCAATTAACAGGGCCGAGGGGAAACACCATATATTTT	CASSQLTGPRGNTIYF
TRBV6-1	NA	TRBD1	TRBJ2-7	TGTGCCAGCAGTCGGGACAGGTCCTACGAGCAGTACTTC	CASSRDRSYEQYF
TRBV7-3	NA	TRBD1	TRBJ2-2	TGTGCCAGCAGCTCCCCCCAGGGGGCAGGCACCGGGGAGCTGTTTTTT	CASSSPQGAGTGELFF
TRBV29-1	NA	NA	TRBJ1-1	TGCAGCGTTGAGAAAGGCGGGACTGAAGCTTTCTTT	CSVEKGGTEAFF
TRBV11-3	NA	TRBD1	TRBJ2-3	TGTGCCAGCAGCTTAGGGACAGGGGGGGCAGATACGCAGTATTTT	CASSLGTGGADTQYF
TRBV9	NA	NA	TRBJ1-1	TGTGCCAGCAGCGTAATTACAGGGATTGAAGCTTTCTTT	CASSVITGIEAFF
TRBV12-5	NA	TRBD1	TRBJ1-2	TGTGCTAGTGGTTTGACCCGGGGACAGACCTATGGCTACACCTTC	CASGLTRGQTYGYTF
TRBV7-2	few	NA	TRBJ1-1	TGTGCCAGCAGCTACGACCCGGGAAGTTGGGCTTTCTTT	CASSYDPGSWAFF
TRBV19	NA	TRBD2	TRBJ2-7	TGTGCCAGTAGTATTCGTGGGACTAACTCCTACGAGCAGTACTTC	CASSIRGTNSYEQYF
TRBV27	NA	NA	TRBJ1-5	TGTTCCTCGGGAGGCGGGGGTAGCAATCAGCCCCAGCATTTT	CSSGGGGSNQPQHF